One sample yielded the 15 T cell receptor beta chains listed below, sequenced in a study of cytomegalovirus exposure and HLA in healthy donors. Primers included in the PCR were 60 Vbeta and 13 Jbeta primers. Sequencing used immunoSEQ multiplex PCR; TCRdb keeps in-frame clones, though not all of them. The sample yields 140,000 to 150,000 clones, of which the top ten take up approximately 1%. Material for sequencing was PBMCs. The receptors originated from a male donor in good health and CMV-seronegative.

The rearrangement joins TRBV25-1 to TRBJ1-4; maybe TRBD1 (5 bases). Germline V gives CDR1 MGHDK, CDR2 SYGVNS. The CDR3 extends over 15 amino acids. V lost 4 bases and J lost 7, with 16 bases in between. The CDR3 DNA sequence: TGTGCCAGCAGTGGGGGCCGGGTAAGGGGTGAAAAACTGTTTTTT. Its translation: CASSGGRVRGEKLFF.

The CDR3 loop reads CASSSYRPNTGGNTIYF. Written as DNA, the CDR3 is TGTGCCAGCTCGTCCTACAGGCCTAATACGGGTGGAAACACCATATATTTT. V and J are TRBV18 and TRBJ1-3, with D perhaps TRBD1 (5 bases). The V and J ends lost 6 bases and 3 bases respectively, with 21 bases between them. Germline V gene sequence: CDR1 KGHSH, CDR2 LQKENI. The length of the CDR3 is 17 residues.

The chain uses TRBV19 and TRBJ1-2, with 7 nucleotides matching TRBD1. Germline trimming cut 5 bases from V and 6 bases from J; bases unmatched to any gene: 3. In germline, CDR1 is LNHDA, CDR2 SQIVND (reference sequence). The CDR3 totals 12 residues. CDR3 nucleotides: TGTGCCAGTAGTGACAGGGTGGATGGCTACACCTTC. Encoded protein: CASSDRVDGYTF.

V usage is TRBV25-1 and J usage is TRBJ1-2, with 8 bases matching TRBD1. CDR1 and CDR2 (germline): MGHDK, SYGVNS. The J segment lost 4 bases and the V segment lost 8 bases, leaving 6 bases of the junction unmatched. The CDR3 length is 13 residues. The CDR3 loop reads CASGTGGVYGYTF. Here the CDR3 DNA reads TGTGCCAGCGGCACAGGGGGTGTCTATGGCTACACCTTC.

The chain employs TRBV10-2 and TRBJ2-7; D not resolved. CDR3 length: 12 residues. Trimming cost V 4 bases and J 0 bases, with 4 bases left between them. Per germline, CDR1 WSHSY and CDR2 SAAADI. The CDR3 DNA reads as TGCGCCAGCAGTGGTAACTCCTACGAGCAGTACTTC. This translates into CASSGNSYEQYF.

This rearrangement joins TRBV5-1 to TRBJ1-1, with a weak D call TRBD1 (6 bases). Looked up from germline, CDR1 is SGHRS and CDR2 is YFSETQ. The length of the CDR3 is 13 residues. The V and J ends lost 4 bases and 5 bases respectively, with 12 bases between them. For the CDR3, the DNA is TGCGCCAGCAGCAGCTTACAGGGAACTGAAGCTTTCTTT. This codes for CASSSLQGTEAFF.

The genes are TRBV5-6 and TRBJ1-1, with D unresolved. The CDR3 sequence is 15 residues long. Per germline, CDR1 SGHDT and CDR2 YYEEEE. The ends were cut back, 4 bases at V and 1 base at J, with 14 bases in the middle. In DNA form, the CDR3 reads TGTGCCAGCAGCCCGAGAAACCGGGAGAACACTGAAGCTTTCTTT. Translating it yields CASSPRNRENTEAFF. Full variable domain (outside the CDR3, taken from reference TRBV5-6 and TRBJ1-1): DAGVTQSPTHLIKTRGQQVTLRCSPKSGHDTVSWYQQALGQGPQFIFQYYEEEERQRGNFPDRFSGHQFPNYSSELNVNALLLGDSALYLCASSPRNRENTEAFFGQGTRLTVV.

The chain joins TRBV27 to TRBJ2-7, with TRBD1 matching 11 bases. The CDR3 sequence is 15 residues long. Germline V lookup: CDR1 MNHEY, CDR2 SMNVEV (reference sequence). V dropped 5 bases and J dropped 2; count of bases not matched to a gene: 5. CDR3 coding DNA: TGTGCCAGCAGTCCGCCGGGACAGGGGGCCTACGAGCAGTACTTC. It yields the protein CASSPPGQGAYEQYF.

The J gene is TRBJ1-1, the V gene TRBV19; 12 nucleotides agree with TRBD1. The V gene's germline CDR1 is LNHDA and CDR2 SQIVND (reference sequence). With 8 bases clipped from V and 4 bases from J, the junction kept 2 bases outside the gene matches. The CDR3 is made up of 13 amino acids. The CDR3 nucleotides read TGTGCCAGTGGGGACAGGGGGCCCACTGAAGCTTTCTTT. Translation: CASGDRGPTEAFF.

The genes are TRBV25-1 and TRBJ1-6; no clear D gene. The CDR3 runs to 15 residues. Looked up from germline, CDR1 is MGHDK and CDR2 is SYGVNS. V was clipped by 2 bases and J by 6 bases, with 11 bases between them. In DNA form, the CDR3 reads TGTGCCAGCAGTGAACCGGGGAAGTCTAATTCACCCCTCCACTTT. Its translation is CASSEPGKSNSPLHF.

This chain links TRBV6-5 with TRBJ1-4; 8 bases are shared with TRBD1. Germline V lookup: CDR1 MNHEY, CDR2 SVGAGI. This CDR3 contains 15 residues. With 2 bases clipped from V and 7 bases from J, the junction kept 6 bases outside the gene matches. DNA for the CDR3: TGTGCCAGCAGTTACACTACAGGGGGAGTTGAAAAACTGTTTTTT. Translated, it gives CASSYTTGGVEKLFF.

The chain joins TRBV6-1 to TRBJ2-1; 11 nucleotides align to TRBD1. The CDR3 totals 14 residues. The trim removed 6 bases at V and 8 bases at J, leaving 6 bases unmatched. The germline gives CDR1 MNHNS, CDR2 SASEGT. CDR3 loop: CASSSGTGGDEQFF. CDR3 sequence (DNA): TGTGCCAGCAGCTCCGGGACAGGGGGAGATGAGCAGTTCTTC.

This chain links TRBV28 with TRBJ2-6; unclear D gene. The V end lost 6 bases, the J end lost 0 bases, and 3 bases lay between the germline ends. From germline, CDR1 is MDHEN and CDR2 SYDVKM. This CDR3 spans 13 amino acids. This CDR3 reads CASSFSGANVLTF. The CDR3 coding sequence is TGTGCCAGCAGCTTCTCTGGGGCCAACGTCCTGACTTTC.

V is TRBV5-6 and J is TRBJ1-1, with 9 bases lining up with TRBD1. J was trimmed by 5 bases and V by 1 base; bases with no gene match: 3. The CDR3 is 14 amino acids. Germline CDR1 and CDR2: SGHDT and YYEEEE. CDR3 coding DNA: TGTGCCAGCAGCTTGAGGACAGGGGTTACTGAAGCTTTCTTT. Residues: CASSLRTGVTEAFF.

CDR3 sequence reads: CASTYGRGSTDTQYF. The CDR3 region has the DNA TGCGCCAGCACTTACGGGCGGGGTAGCACAGATACGCAGTATTTT. The chain uses TRBV5-1 and TRBJ2-3; TRBD2 is a possible D gene (6 bases). Germline assignment: CDR1 SGHRS and CDR2 YFSETQ. The V end lost 6 bases, the J end lost 0 bases, and 14 bases lay between the germline ends. The CDR3 contains 15 residues.